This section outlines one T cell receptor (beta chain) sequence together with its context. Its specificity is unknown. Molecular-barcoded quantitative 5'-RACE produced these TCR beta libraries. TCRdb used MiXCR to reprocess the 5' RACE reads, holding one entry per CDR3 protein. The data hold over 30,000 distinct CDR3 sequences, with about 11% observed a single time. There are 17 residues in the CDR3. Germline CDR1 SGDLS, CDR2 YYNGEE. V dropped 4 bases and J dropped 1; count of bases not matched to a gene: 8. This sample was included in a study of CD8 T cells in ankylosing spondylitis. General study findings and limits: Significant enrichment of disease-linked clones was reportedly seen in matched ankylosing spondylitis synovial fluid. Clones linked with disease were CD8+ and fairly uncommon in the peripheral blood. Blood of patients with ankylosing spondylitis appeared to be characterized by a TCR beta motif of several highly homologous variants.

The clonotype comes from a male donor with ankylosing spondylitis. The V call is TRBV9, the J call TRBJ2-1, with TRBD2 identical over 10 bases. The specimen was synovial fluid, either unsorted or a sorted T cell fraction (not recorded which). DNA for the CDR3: TGTGCCAGCAGCATCGAAGCGGGAGGGCGTTCCTACAATGAGCAGTTCTTC. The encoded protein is CASSIEAGGRSYNEQFF.